The entry that follows covers one TCR beta chain sequence. The V gene's germline CDR1 is LGHDT and CDR2 YNNKEL (reference sequence). V was pared by 5 bases and J by 1 base, with 8 bases between. CDR3 length equals 13 residues. This sample was taken from a study of T cell responses to AZD1222 COVID-19 vaccine. TCRdb's copy holds only in-frame clones and misses some; the assay was immunoSEQ multiplex PCR. Of 150,000 to 200,000 clones listed, more than 70% are singletons. The input for sequencing was peripheral blood, taken on day 0 of AZD1222 vaccination. This sequence joins TRBV3-1 (or the pseudogene TRBV3-2) and TRBJ1-1; tentatively, D is TRBD1 (6 bases). The receptor was isolated from an adult in good health. The CDR3 is CASSKQGNTEAFF. The CDR3 bases are TGTGCCAGCAGCAAACAGGGGAACACTGAAGCTTTCTTT.